What follows are 12 T cell receptor beta chains derived from one specimen sequenced in a study of cytomegalovirus exposure and HLA in healthy donors (dated by TCRdb to 2017 to 2019). Libraries were built with the immunoSEQ multiplex PCR assay. For the multiplex PCR, a mixture combining 60 forward primers for TCR Vbeta segments and 13 reverse primers for TCR Jbeta segments was used. Entries here come from immuneACCESS through TCRdb and include only in-frame sequences with V and J called. Some clones fail to appear in such tables; in the studies checked, an unresolved V gene covers under half of the shortfall, and the cause of the remainder is unknown. The sample contains fewer than 45,000 clones, 85% to 95% of them found a single time. Less than 3.5% of the sample is in the top ten clones. The sequenced material came from PBMCs. Source of these receptors: a woman under 30 in good health and CMV-seronegative.

This chain links TRBV9 with TRBJ2-3; TRBD2 is a possible D gene (5 bases). Trimming left V 0 bases short and J 0 bases short, with 8 bases between. Germline V gene sequence: CDR1 SGDLS, CDR2 YYNGEE. The CDR3 runs 15 residues. Here the CDR3 reads CASSVVGGSTDTQYF. The CDR3 DNA is TGTGCCAGCAGCGTAGTGGGCGGGAGCACAGATACGCAGTATTTT. The whole variable domain, filled in from reference TRBV9 and TRBJ2-3, reads DSGVTQTPKHLITATGQRVTLRCSPRSGDLSVYWYQQSLDQGLQFLIQYYNGEERAKGNILERFSAQQFPDLHSELNLSSLELGDSALYFCASSVVGGSTDTQYFGPGTRLTVL.

This rearrangement joins TRBV5-4 to TRBJ2-7; tentatively, D is TRBD1 (5 bases). This CDR3 spans 15 amino acids. V lost 4 bases and J 3 bases, leaving 17 bases between the germline ends. Germline lookup yields CDR1 SGHNT and CDR2 YYREEE (reference sequence). The CDR3 bases are TGTGCCAGCAGCCGCAGTCCCACGCAGGGCTACGAGCAGTACTTC. Translated, it gives CASSRSPTQGYEQYF. The full variable domain, rest sourced from reference TRBV5-4 and TRBJ2-7, is ETGVTQSPTHLIKTRGQQVTLRCSSQSGHNTVSWYQQALGQGPQFIFQYYREEENGRGNFPPRFSGLQFPNYSSELNVNALELDDSALYLCASSRSPTQGYEQYFGPGTRLTVT.

This clone was counted a single time. The rearrangement uses TRBV6-5 and TRBJ1-2; D not certain. The germline V gene has CDR1 MNHEY and CDR2 SVGAGI. The CDR3 contains 14 residues. Trimming removed 6 bases from V and 3 bases from J, with 14 bases in between. The CDR3 nucleotides are TGTGCCAGCAGCTGGGGAGGGTCAGACTATGGCTACACCTTC. It is translated as CASSWGGSDYGYTF.

The chain joins TRBV7-6 to TRBJ2-7; 8 nucleotides agree with TRBD1. The length of the CDR3 is 12 residues. Per the germline V gene, CDR1 is SGHVS and CDR2 is FNYEAQ. V shed 4 bases and J 9 bases; nucleotides not matched to a gene: 5. The CDR3 region is CASSSAGGRQYF. The CDR3 DNA follows: TGTGCCAGCAGCTCGGCAGGGGGCAGGCAGTACTTC.

This clone was counted a single time. It is likely a read error, because the conserved phenylalanine at the end of the CDR3 is missing. The chain couples TRBV27 to TRBJ2-7; TRBD2 matches at 12 bases. The length of the CDR3 is 15 residues. Germline V gives CDR1 MNHEY, CDR2 SMNVEV (reference sequence). V shed 6 bases and J 3 bases; nucleotides not matched to a gene: 6. DNA for the CDR3: TGTGCCAGCAGCCTAGGGACTAGCGGGTACTACGAGCAGTACCTC. This encodes CASSLGTSGYYEQYL.

This clone was seen once. The chain recombines TRBV9 with TRBJ2-5; the D gene is possibly TRBD1 (6 bases). The CDR3 is 16 amino acids. V lost 0 bases, J lost 5 bases, and 17 bases lay in between. Germline values: CDR1 SGDLS, CDR2 YYNGEE. CDR3 sequence: CASSVGSQGSRETQYF. The DNA for the CDR3 is TGTGCCAGCAGCGTAGGGTCCCAGGGGAGTAGGGAGACCCAGTACTTC.

This chain connects TRBV18 to TRBJ2-5; 8 positions agree with TRBD2. V lost 0 bases, J lost 3 bases, and 12 bases stayed unmatched. The CDR3 contains 18 residues. Germline CDR1 KGHSH, CDR2 LQKENI. CDR3 sequence reads: CASSPPNFLAGGKETQYF. The CDR3 DNA is TGTGCCAGCTCACCACCCAATTTCCTGGCGGGAGGTAAAGAGACCCAGTACTTC.

This chain links TRBV29-1 with TRBJ2-2, with D unclear. The CDR3 contains 13 residues. Per germline, CDR1 SQVTM and CDR2 ANQGSEA. The germline V and J ends were trimmed by 4 bases and 6 bases, with 12 bases remaining between them. The CDR3 DNA reads TGCAGCGTTGGGTGGTCGCGTTCCGGGGAGCTGTTTTTT. Amino acid sequence: CSVGWSRSGELFF.

The CDR3 loop reads CASSPTGGQVNTEAFF. The CDR3 DNA reads TGTGCCAGCAGCCCCACTGGGGGACAGGTGAACACTGAAGCTTTCTTT. The chain joins TRBV28 to TRBJ1-1; 8 bases align to TRBD1. The J segment lost 0 bases and the V segment lost 6 bases, leaving 9 bases of the junction unmatched. Per germline, CDR1 MDHEN and CDR2 SYDVKM. There are 16 residues in the CDR3.

The V and J genes are TRBV4-3 and TRBJ2-3; TRBD2 agrees at 12 bases. The V gene's germline CDR1 is LGHNA and CDR2 YSLEER. The trim removed 0 bases at V and 4 bases at J, leaving 2 bases unmatched. The CDR3 runs 16 residues. The CDR3 coding sequence is TGCGCCAGCAGCCAAGATCTAGCGGGAGGGCCAGATACGCAGTATTTT. As protein: CASSQDLAGGPDTQYF.

V and J are TRBV19 and TRBJ2-5, with D unresolved. Germline V gene data show CDR1 as LNHDA and CDR2 as SQIVND (reference sequence). V shed 3 bases and J shed 2 bases, with 19 bases lying between them. The CDR3 has 17 residues. CDR3 in amino acids: CASSITRGSLEQETQYF. The DNA for the CDR3 is TGTGCCAGTAGTATTACCCGCGGCAGCCTCGAACAAGAGACCCAGTACTTC.

The chain links TRBV28 to TRBJ2-7, with TRBD2 matching 12 bases. V lost 2 bases, J lost 5 bases, and 4 bases stayed unmatched. This CDR3 spans 15 amino acids. Germline V lookup: CDR1 MDHEN, CDR2 SYDVKM. CDR3: CASSLLAGGPHEQYF. CDR3 in DNA: TGTGCCAGCAGTTTACTAGCGGGAGGGCCCCACGAGCAGTACTTC.